What follows are 10 T cell receptor beta chains derived from one specimen sequenced in a study of T cell repertoires in cytomegalovirus infection. TCRdb recomputed calls from the reads with MiXCR, one row per CDR3 protein. Of about 890,000 distinct CDR3 sequences listed, around 32% are singletons. Antigens for these TCRs are unknown. Sequencing was performed on cultured CD8+ T cells from PBMCs, taken from culture after CMV antigen stimulation. The receptors come from a human donor in good health (CMV status not recorded). Some clones in this sample may be carry-over from other donors' samples.

This clonotype was recorded a few times. The chain combines TRBV9 with TRBJ2-6; 8 bases agree with TRBD1. Germline V gives CDR1 SGDLS, CDR2 YYNGEE. There are 17 residues in the CDR3. Losses at the gene ends were 3 bases for V and 1 base for J; bases not matched to a gene: 6. CDR3 DNA sequence: TGTGCCAGCAGCGCTTGGACAGGGAAGTCTGGGGCCAACGTCCTGACTTTC. Protein: CASSAWTGKSGANVLTF.

The chain uses TRBV10-2 and TRBJ2-7; 10 bases match TRBD2. This CDR3 comprises 13 residues. The J segment lost 4 bases and the V segment lost 8 bases, leaving 5 bases of the junction unmatched. Germline CDR1 reads WSHSY; CDR2 reads SAAADI. The CDR3 here is CASQLAGIYEQYF. CDR3 DNA: TGCGCCAGCCAACTAGCGGGGATTTACGAGCAGTACTTC.

This chain uses TRBV27 with TRBJ1-2; maybe TRBD1 (6 bases). CDR3 size: 15 residues. Germline V gene sequence: CDR1 MNHEY, CDR2 SMNVEV (reference sequence). V gave up 5 bases and J gave up 4 bases, with 17 bases separating them. In DNA form, the CDR3 reads TGTGCCAGCAGTCCTGGGACACAAACGGGCTATGGCTACACCTTC. Amino acids: CASSPGTQTGYGYTF.

The chain combines TRBV4-3 with TRBJ2-1; 7 bases fit TRBD1. The germline V gene has CDR1 LGHNA and CDR2 YSLEER. Unmatched junction bases numbered 6, after V lost 6 bases and J lost 7 bases. CDR3 length: 13 amino acids. In nucleotides, the CDR3 is TGCGCCAGCAGTCCGGACAGGTCGAATGAGCAGTTCTTC. Its protein product is CASSPDRSNEQFF.

In its sample, this clonotype was seen many times. The chain employs TRBV7-6 and TRBJ1-1; D remains unclear. The germline V gene has CDR1 SGHVS and CDR2 FNYEAQ. The CDR3 totals 15 residues. Trimming left V 3 bases short and J 3 bases short, with 14 bases between. The CDR3 sequence is CASSFPLVSDTEAFF. Written as DNA, the CDR3 is TGTGCCAGCAGCTTCCCACTTGTGAGCGACACTGAAGCTTTCTTT.

This clonotype appeared a few times. This chain joins TRBV6-2 or TRBV6-3 and TRBJ1-1; TRBD1 matches 11 bases. There are 15 residues in the CDR3. The V gene's germline CDR1 is MNHEY and CDR2 SVGEGT. V lost 6 bases, J lost 11 bases, and 14 bases stayed unmatched. CDR3 region: CASSYRDRGIVIAFF. CDR3 in DNA: TGTGCCAGCAGCTATAGGGACAGGGGGATCGTAATTGCTTTCTTT.

In its sample, this clonotype was seen a few times. The rearrangement links TRBV2 to TRBJ1-4, with 7 nucleotides matching TRBD1. Germline values: CDR1 SNHLY, CDR2 FYNNEI. The CDR3 is 15 amino acids. V lost 6 bases and J lost 5; bases outside the gene matches: 9. The CDR3 region has the DNA TGTGCCAGCAGACCCAGGGCAGGGGGGAATGAAAAACTGTTTTTT. Its protein is CASRPRAGGNEKLFF.

This chain uses TRBV6-6 with TRBJ2-6; possible D gene TRBD1, 6 bases. The CDR3 spans 17 residues. With 5 bases removed from V and 1 base from J, the gap between germline ends came to 15 bases. CDR1 and CDR2 from the germline V gene are MNHNY and SVGAGI (reference sequence). CDR3 in amino acids: CASSARGLESGANVLTF. CDR3 coding DNA: TGTGCCAGCAGTGCCAGGGGTTTGGAGTCTGGGGCCAACGTCCTGACTTTC.

The chain has TRBV14 and TRBJ2-1; D gene uncertain. V dropped 1 base and J dropped 9 bases, with 10 bases sitting between them. This CDR3 has 13 residues. The V gene's germline CDR1 is SGHDN and CDR2 FVKESK. The CDR3 protein is CASSQVNGGEQFF. The CDR3 DNA follows: TGTGCCAGCAGCCAAGTAAACGGCGGTGAGCAGTTCTTC.

In its sample, this clonotype was seen a few times. The J gene is TRBJ2-7, the V gene TRBV5-5; D possibly corresponds to TRBD2 (5 bases). V was trimmed by 0 bases and J by 5 bases, leaving 12 bases between them. The germline CDR1 and CDR2 sequences are SGHKS and YYEKEE (reference sequence). This CDR3 contains 14 residues. CDR3 sequence: CASSLARGGHEQYF. CDR3 nucleotide sequence: TGTGCCAGCAGCTTGGCCCGTGGAGGCCACGAGCAGTACTTC.